This T cell receptor beta chain was retrieved from a study of T cell responses to AZD1222 COVID-19 vaccine. Between the trimmed V and J ends, which lost 11 bases and 0 bases, there was a span of 11 bases. The germline CDR1 and CDR2 sequences are MNHEY and SVGAGI. CDR3 length: 13 amino acids. TCRdb's table, derived via immunoSEQ multiplex PCR, lists solely in-frame clones and lacks some. The sample consists of tens of thousands of clones, around 91% of them appearing once. Overall study findings and caveats: Baseline seropositivity characterized only six AZD1222 recipients.

Comment on this clone: Its antigen is not identified.

The receptor comes from an adult in good health. The sample consisted of peripheral blood, taken on day 0 of MenACWY control vaccination. This chain connects TRBV6-5 to TRBJ1-5, with a weak D call TRBD1 (6 bases). In DNA, the CDR3 is TGTGCCGCAGGGGTCCGTAGCAATCAGCCCCAGCATTTT. Translation gives CAAGVRSNQPQHF.